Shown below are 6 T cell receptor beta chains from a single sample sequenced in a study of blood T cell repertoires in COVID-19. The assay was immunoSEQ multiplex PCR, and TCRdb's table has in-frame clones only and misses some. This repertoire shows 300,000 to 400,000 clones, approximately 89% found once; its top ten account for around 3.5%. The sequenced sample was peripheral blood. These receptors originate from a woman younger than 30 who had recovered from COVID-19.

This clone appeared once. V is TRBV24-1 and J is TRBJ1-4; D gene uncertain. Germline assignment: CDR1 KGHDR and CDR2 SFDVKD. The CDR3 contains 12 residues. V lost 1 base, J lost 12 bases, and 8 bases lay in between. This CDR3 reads CATSDLTGQLFF. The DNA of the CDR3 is TGTGCCACCAGTGATTTAACCGGTCAACTGTTTTTT.

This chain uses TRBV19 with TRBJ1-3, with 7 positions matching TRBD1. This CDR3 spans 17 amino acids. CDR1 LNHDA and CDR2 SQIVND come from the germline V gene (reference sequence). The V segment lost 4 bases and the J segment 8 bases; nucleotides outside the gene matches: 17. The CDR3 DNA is TGTGCCAGTAGTACTAGGGACAGAGCAATATCGGGAGACACCATATATTTT. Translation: CASSTRDRAISGDTIYF.

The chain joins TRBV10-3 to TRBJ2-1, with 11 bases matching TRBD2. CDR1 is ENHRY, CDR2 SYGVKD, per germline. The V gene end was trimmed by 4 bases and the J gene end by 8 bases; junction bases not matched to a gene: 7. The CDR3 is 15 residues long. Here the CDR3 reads CAISASSGRVDEQFF. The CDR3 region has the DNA TGTGCCATCAGTGCGAGTAGCGGGAGGGTTGATGAGCAGTTCTTC.

This CDR3 is CASSSGTGPSGANVLTF. The CDR3 DNA follows: TGTGCCAGCAGCTCGGGGACAGGGCCCTCTGGGGCCAACGTCCTGACTTTC. The chain carries TRBV7-9 and TRBJ2-6, with TRBD1 matching over 9 bases. Germline CDR1 reads SEHNR; CDR2 reads FQNEAQ (reference sequence). This CDR3 is built from 17 residues. The V gene end was trimmed by 4 bases and the J gene end by 0 bases; junction bases not matched to a gene: 4.

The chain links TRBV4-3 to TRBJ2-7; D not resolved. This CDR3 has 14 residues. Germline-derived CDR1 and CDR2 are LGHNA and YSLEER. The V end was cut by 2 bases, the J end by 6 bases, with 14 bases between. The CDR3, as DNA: TGCGCCAGCAGCCAATTGGCGGAGTGTCTCGAGCAGTACGTC. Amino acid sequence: CASSQLAECLEQYV.

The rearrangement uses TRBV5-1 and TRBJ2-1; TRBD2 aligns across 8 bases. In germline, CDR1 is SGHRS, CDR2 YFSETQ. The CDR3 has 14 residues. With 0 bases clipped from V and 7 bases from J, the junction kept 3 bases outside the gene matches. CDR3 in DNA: TGCGCCAGCAGCTTGGGGGCTAGCGGGAATGAGCAGTTCTTC. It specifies CASSLGASGNEQFF.